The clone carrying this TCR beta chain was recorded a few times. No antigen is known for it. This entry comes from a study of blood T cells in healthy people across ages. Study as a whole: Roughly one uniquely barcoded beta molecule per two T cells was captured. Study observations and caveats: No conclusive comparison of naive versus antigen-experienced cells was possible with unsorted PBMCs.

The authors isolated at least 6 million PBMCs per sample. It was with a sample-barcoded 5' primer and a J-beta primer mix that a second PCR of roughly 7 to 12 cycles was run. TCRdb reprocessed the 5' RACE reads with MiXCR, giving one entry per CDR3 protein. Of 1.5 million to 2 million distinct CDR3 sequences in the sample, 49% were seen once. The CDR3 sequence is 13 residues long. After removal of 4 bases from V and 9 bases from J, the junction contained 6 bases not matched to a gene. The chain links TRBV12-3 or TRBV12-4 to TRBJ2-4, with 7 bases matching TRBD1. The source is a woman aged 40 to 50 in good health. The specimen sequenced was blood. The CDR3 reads CASSSQQGFIQYF. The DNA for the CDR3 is TGTGCCAGCAGTTCGCAACAGGGGTTCATTCAGTACTTC.